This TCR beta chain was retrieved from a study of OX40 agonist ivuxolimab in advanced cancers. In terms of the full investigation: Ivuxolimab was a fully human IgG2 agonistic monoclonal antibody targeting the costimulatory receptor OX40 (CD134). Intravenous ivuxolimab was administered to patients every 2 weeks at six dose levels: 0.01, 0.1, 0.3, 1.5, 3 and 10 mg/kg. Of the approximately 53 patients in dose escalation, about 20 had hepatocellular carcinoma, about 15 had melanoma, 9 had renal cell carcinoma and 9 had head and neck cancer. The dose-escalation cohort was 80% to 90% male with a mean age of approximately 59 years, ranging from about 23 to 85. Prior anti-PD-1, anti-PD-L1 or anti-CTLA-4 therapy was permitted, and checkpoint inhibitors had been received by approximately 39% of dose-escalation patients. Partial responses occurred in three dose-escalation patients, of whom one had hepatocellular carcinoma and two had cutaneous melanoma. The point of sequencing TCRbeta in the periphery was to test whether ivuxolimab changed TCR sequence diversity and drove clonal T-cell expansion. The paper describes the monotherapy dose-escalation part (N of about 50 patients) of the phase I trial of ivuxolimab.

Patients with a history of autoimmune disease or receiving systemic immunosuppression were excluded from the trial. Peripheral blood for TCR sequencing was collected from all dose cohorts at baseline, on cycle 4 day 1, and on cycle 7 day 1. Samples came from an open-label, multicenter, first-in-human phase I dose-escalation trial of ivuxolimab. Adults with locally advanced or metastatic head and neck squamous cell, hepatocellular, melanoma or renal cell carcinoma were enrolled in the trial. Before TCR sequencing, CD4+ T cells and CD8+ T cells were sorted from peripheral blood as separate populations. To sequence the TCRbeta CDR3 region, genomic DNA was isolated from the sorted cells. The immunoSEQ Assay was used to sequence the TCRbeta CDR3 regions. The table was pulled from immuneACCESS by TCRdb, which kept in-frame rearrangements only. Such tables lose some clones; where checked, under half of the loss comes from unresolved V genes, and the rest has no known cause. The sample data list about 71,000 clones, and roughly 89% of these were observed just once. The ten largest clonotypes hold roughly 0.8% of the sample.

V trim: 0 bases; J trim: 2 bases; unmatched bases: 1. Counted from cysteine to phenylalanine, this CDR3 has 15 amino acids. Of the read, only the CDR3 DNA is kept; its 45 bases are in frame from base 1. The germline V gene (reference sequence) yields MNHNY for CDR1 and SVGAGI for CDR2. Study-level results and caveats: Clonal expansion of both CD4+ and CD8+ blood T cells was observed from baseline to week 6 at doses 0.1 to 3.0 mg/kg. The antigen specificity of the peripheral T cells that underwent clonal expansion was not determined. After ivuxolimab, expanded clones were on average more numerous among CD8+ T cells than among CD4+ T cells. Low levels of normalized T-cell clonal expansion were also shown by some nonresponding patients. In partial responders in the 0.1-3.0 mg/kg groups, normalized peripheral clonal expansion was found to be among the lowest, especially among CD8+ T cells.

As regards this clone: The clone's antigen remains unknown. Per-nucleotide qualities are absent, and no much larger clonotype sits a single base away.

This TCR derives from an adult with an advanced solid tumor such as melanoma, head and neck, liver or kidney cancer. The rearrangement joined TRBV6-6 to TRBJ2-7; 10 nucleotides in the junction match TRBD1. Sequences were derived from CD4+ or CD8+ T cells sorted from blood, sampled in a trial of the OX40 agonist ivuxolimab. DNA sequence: TGTGCCAGCAGTTACTCGGGACAGGGGACCTACGAGCAGTACTTC. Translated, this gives CASSYSGQGTYEQYF.